The source of this T cell receptor beta chain is a study of blood T cell repertoires in COVID-19. Study-level background: Collection of acute and convalescent COVID-19 samples took place in the United States, Italy and Spain. In each case, the material was cDNA or gDNA derived from T cells, B-cell-depleted T cells, or PBMCs.

Authors' data handling: Amplification of reference gene primers provided the estimated nucleated cell counts. Sequencing used immunoSEQ multiplex PCR; TCRdb keeps in-frame clones, though not all of them. V, J and clone size are those of that table, while D and trimming were read from the DNA. The table has over 150,000 clones, around 84% seen once. Input material: peripheral blood. This clonotype was obtained from a man aged 40-49 years with active or convalescent COVID-19.

For the CDR3, the DNA is TGCGCCAGCAGCCAACAGGGATCCACTGAAGCTTTCTTT. Protein: CASSQQGSTEAFF. This chain links TRBV5-1 with TRBJ1-1; weak D call: TRBD1 (6 bases). The germline CDR1 and CDR2 sequences are SGHRS and YFSETQ. Trimming removed 4 bases at V and 4 bases at J, with 11 bases between. The CDR3 sequence is 13 residues long.